This paragraph reports one T cell receptor (beta chain). This record comes from a study of blood T cell repertoires in COVID-19. On the study more broadly: T cells, B-cell-depleted T cells, or PBMCs supplied cDNA or gDNA.

The CDR3 contains 13 residues. V lost 8 bases to trimming and J lost 8 bases, with 15 bases between them. Germline-derived CDR1 and CDR2 are SNHLY and FYNNEI. TCRdb's table, derived via immunoSEQ multiplex PCR, lists solely in-frame clones and lacks some. In the table there are tens of thousands of clones, 70% to 90% of which are singletons. The sequencing sample was made of peripheral blood. This TCR was recovered from a human donor in a cohort sampled during active COVID-19. The donor label of this sample is uncertain. V gene TRBV2 combines with J gene TRBJ1-4, with no clear D. The CDR3 loop is CASGPLGREKLFF. The CDR3 bases are TGTGCCAGCGGCCCCCTGGGGAGAGAAAAACTGTTTTTT.